The present T cell receptor beta chain was sequenced within a study of blood T cell repertoires in COVID-19. Per the authors' pipeline: Nucleated cell counts were estimated from reference gene primer amplification. Repertoires were generated with immunoSEQ multiplex PCR, while TCRdb's copy carries only in-frame clones and drops some. For V, J and clone size, that table is used; D and trimming come from the DNA. The sample shows 200,000 to 250,000 clones, roughly 88% of them seen only once. CDR3 length: 15 residues. Deletions cut 6 bases from V and 5 bases from J, with 19 bases between. Per germline, CDR1 SGHAT and CDR2 FQNNGV.

The source is a woman under 40 who had been exposed to COVID-19. The sample comprised PBMCs or T cells enriched from blood (not recorded which). The rearrangement joins TRBV11-2 to TRBJ2-5; D uncertain. CDR3 region: CASSLLSVFPETQYF. The CDR3 region has the DNA TGTGCCAGCAGTTTGCTGAGCGTCTTTCCGGAGACCCAGTACTTC.